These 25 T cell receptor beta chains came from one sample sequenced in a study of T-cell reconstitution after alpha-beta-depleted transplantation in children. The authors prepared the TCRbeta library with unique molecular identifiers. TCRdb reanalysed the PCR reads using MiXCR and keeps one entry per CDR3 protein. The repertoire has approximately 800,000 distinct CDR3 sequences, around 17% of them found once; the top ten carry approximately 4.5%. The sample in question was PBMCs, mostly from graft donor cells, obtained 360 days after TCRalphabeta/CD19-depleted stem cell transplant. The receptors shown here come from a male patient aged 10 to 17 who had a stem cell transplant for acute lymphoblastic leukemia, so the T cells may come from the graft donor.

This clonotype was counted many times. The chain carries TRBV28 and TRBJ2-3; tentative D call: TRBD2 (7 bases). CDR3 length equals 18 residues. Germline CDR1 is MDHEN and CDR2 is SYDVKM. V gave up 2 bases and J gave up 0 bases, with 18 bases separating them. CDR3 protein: CASSLRGGALASTDTQYF. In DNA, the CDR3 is TGTGCCAGCAGTTTAAGGGGGGGGGCCCTAGCTAGCACAGATACGCAGTATTTT. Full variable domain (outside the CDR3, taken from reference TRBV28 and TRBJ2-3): DVKVTQSSRYLVKRTGEKVFLECVQDMDHENMFWYRQDPGLGLRLIYFSYDVKMKEKGDIPEGYSVSREKKERFSLILESASTNQTSMYLCASSLRGGALASTDTQYFGPGTRLTVL.

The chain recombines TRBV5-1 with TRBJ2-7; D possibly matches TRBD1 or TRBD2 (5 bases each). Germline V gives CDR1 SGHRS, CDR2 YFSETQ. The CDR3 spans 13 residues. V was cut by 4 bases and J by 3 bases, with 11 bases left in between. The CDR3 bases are TGCGCCAGCAGCCGAGGGGCGTTCTACGAGCAGTACTTC. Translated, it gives CASSRGAFYEQYF.

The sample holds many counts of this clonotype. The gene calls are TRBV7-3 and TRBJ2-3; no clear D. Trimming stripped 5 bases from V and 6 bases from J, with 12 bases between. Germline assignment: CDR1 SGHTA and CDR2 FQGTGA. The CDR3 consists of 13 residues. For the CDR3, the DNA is TGTGCCAGCAGCGATACTCTTGCGGATACGCAGTATTTT. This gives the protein CASSDTLADTQYF. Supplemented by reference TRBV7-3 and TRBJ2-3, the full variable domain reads GAGVSQTPSNKVTEKGKYVELRCDPISGHTALYWYRQSLGQGPEFLIYFQGTGAADDSGLPNDRFFAVRPEGSVSTLKIQRTERGDSAVYLCASSDTLADTQYFGPGTRLTVL.

This CDR3 is CASSVEQGILETQYF. CDR3 DNA sequence: TGTGCCAGCAGCGTAGAACAGGGTATATTGGAGACCCAGTACTTC. The rearrangement uses TRBV9 and TRBJ2-5; a weak D match, TRBD1 (6 bases). The V end was cut by 0 bases, the J end by 5 bases, with 14 bases between. Germline-derived CDR1 and CDR2 are SGDLS and YYNGEE. The CDR3 spans 15 residues. The whole variable domain, filled in from reference TRBV9 and TRBJ2-5, reads DSGVTQTPKHLITATGQRVTLRCSPRSGDLSVYWYQQSLDQGLQFLIQYYNGEERAKGNILERFSAQQFPDLHSELNLSSLELGDSALYFCASSVEQGILETQYFGPGTRLLVL.

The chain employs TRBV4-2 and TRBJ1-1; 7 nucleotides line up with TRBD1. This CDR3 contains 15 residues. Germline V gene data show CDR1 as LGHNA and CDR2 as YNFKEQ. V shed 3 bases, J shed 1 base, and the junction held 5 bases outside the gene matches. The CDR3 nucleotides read TGTGCCAGCAGCCAGGGGACAGATAGGAACACTGAAGCTTTCTTT. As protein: CASSQGTDRNTEAFF.

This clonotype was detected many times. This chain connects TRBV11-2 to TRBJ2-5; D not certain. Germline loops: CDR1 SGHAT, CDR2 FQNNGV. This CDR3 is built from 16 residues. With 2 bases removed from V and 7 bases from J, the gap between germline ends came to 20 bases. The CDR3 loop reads CASSLQDTATPGTQYF. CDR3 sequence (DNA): TGTGCCAGCAGCTTACAAGATACAGCCACCCCAGGGACCCAGTACTTC.

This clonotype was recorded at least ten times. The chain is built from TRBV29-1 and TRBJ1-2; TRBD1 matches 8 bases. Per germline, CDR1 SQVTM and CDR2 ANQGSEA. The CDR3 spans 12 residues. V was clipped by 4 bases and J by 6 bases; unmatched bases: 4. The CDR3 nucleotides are TGCAGCGTTGGTGCAGGGGGCCATGGCTACACCTTC. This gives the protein CSVGAGGHGYTF.

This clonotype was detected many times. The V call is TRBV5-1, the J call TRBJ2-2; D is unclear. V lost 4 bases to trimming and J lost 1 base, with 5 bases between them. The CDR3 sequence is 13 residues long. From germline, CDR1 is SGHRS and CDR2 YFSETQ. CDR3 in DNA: TGCGCCAGCAGCCTTCAGAACACCGGGGAGCTGTTTTTT. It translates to CASSLQNTGELFF.

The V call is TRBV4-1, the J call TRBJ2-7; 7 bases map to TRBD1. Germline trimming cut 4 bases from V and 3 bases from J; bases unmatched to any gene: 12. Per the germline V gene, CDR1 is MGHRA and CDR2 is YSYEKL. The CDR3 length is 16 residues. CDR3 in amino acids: CASSPSPGTALYEQYF. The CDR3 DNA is TGCGCCAGCAGCCCCAGTCCCGGGACAGCTCTCTACGAGCAGTACTTC.

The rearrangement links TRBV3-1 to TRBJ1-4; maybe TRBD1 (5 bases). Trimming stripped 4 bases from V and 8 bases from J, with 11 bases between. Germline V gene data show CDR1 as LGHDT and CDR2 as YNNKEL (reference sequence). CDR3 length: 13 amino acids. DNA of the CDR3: TGTGCCAGCAGCCTTCAGGAGGGGGAAAAACTGTTTTTT. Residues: CASSLQEGEKLFF.

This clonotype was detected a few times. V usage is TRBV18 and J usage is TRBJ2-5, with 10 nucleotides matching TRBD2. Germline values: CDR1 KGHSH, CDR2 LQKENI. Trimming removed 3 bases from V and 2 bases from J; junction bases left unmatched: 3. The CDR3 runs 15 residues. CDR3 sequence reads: CASSPGLATQETQYF. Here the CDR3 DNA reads TGTGCCAGCTCACCGGGACTAGCGACTCAAGAGACCCAGTACTTC.

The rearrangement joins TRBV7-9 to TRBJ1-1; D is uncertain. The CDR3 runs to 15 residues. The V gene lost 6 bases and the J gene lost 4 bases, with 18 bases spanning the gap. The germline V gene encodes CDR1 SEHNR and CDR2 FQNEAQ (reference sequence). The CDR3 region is CASSIVFGESTEAFF. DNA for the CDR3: TGTGCCAGCAGTATCGTGTTCGGGGAGTCCACTGAAGCTTTCTTT.

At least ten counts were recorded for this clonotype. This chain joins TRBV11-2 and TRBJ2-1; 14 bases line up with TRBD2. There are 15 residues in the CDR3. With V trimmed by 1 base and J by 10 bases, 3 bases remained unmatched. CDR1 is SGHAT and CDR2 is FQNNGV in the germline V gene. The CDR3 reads CASSLAGLAGVEQFF. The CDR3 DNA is TGTGCCAGCAGCTTAGCGGGACTAGCGGGAGTCGAGCAGTTCTTC.

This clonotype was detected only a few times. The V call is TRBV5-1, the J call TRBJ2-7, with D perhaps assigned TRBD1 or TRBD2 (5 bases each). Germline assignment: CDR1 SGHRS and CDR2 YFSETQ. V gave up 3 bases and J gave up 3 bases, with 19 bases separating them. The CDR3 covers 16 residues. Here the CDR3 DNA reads TGCGCCAGCAGCTGGGGGTCCCTCAGGCCTCTCTACGAGCAGTACTTC. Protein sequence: CASSWGSLRPLYEQYF.

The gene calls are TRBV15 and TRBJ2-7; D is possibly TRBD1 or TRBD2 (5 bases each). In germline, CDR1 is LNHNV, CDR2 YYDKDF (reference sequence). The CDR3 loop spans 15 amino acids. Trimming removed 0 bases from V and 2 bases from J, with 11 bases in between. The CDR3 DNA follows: TGTGCCACCAGCAGAGATCGGGACCGTACCTACGAGCAGTACTTC. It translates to CATSRDRDRTYEQYF.

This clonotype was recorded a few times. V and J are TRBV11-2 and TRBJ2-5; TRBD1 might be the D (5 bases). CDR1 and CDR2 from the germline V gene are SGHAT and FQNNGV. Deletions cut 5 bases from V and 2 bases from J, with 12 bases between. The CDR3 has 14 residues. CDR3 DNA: TGTGCCAGCAGCCCGCAGACAGTACAAGAGACCCAGTACTTC. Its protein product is CASSPQTVQETQYF.

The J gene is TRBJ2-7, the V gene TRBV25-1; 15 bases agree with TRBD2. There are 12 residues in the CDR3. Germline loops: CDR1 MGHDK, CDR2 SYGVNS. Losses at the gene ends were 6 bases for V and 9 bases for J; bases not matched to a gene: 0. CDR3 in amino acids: CASRGLAGGQYF. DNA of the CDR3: TGTGCCAGCAGGGGACTAGCGGGAGGGCAGTACTTC.

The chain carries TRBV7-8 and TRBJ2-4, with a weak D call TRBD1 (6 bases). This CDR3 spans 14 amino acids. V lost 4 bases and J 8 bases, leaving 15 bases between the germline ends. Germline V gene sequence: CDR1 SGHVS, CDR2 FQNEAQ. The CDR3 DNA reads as TGTGCCAGCAGCTCAGGACAGACGCGGCACATTCAGTACTTC. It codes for CASSSGQTRHIQYF.

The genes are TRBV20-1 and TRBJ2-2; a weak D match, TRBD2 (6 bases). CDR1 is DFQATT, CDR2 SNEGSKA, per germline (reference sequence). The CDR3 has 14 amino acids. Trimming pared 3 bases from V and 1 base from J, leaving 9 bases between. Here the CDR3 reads CSASGSQNTGELFF. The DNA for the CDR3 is TGCAGTGCTAGCGGGAGCCAGAACACCGGGGAGCTGTTTTTT.

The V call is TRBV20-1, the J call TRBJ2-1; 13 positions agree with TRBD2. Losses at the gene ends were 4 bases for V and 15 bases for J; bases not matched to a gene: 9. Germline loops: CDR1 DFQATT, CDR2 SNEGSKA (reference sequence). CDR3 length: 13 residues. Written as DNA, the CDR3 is TGCAGTGCTACACGTACTAGCGGGAGGGCCTGGTTCTTC. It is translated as CSATRTSGRAWFF.

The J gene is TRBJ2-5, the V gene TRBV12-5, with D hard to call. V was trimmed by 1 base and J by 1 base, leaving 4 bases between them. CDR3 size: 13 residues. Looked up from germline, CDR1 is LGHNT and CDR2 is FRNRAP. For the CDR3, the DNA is TGTGCTAGTGGTTTGGCGACCCAAGAGACCCAGTACTTC. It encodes CASGLATQETQYF.

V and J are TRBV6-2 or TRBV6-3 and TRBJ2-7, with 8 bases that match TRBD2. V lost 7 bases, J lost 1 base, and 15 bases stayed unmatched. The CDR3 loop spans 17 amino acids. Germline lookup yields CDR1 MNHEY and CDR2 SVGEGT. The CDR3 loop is CASKRLAESGSSYEQYF. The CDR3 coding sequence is TGTGCCAGCAAGAGATTGGCCGAAAGCGGGAGTTCCTACGAGCAGTACTTC.

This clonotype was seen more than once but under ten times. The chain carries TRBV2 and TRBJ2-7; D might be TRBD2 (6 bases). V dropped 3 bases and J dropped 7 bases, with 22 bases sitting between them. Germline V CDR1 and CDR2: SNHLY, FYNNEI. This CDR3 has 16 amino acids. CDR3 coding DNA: TGTGCCAGCAGTGAGGCGCCTACTAGCAGCCCAGGGGAGCAGTACTTC. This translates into CASSEAPTSSPGEQYF.

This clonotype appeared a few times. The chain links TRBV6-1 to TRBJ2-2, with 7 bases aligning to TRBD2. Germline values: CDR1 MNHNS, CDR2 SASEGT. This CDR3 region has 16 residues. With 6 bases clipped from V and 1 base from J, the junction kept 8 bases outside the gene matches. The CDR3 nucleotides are TGTGCCAGCAGAGGAGCCGGGACTAAGAACACCGGGGAGCTGTTTTTT. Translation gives CASRGAGTKNTGELFF.

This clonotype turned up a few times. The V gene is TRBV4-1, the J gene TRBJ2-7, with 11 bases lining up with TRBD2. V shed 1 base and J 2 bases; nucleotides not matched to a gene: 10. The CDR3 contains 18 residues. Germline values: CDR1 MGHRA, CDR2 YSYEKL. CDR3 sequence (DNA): TGCGCCAGCAGCCAAGGTGTCGGGGAGGGACTAGCGGCCTACGAGCAGTACTTC. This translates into CASSQGVGEGLAAYEQYF.